This TCR beta chain was captured in a study of early T cells in non-severe SARS-CoV-2 infection. In its sample, this clonotype was seen a few times. From the 5' RACE reads, TCRdb called clonotypes with MiXCR, one entry per CDR3 protein. Found here are 70,000 to 90,000 distinct CDR3 sequences, roughly 10% of them singletons; the top ten hold approximately 4.8%. This TCR derives from an adult who was a healthcare worker with PCR-confirmed SARS-CoV-2 infection or an uninfected control (not recorded which). Sample: whole blood.

CDR3 coding DNA: TGTGCCAGCAGTTTAAACGAGGGGGATTCACCCCTCCACTTT. It translates to CASSLNEGDSPLHF. The V gene is TRBV12-3 or TRBV12-4, the J gene TRBJ1-6, with D perhaps matching TRBD1 (6 bases). V was shortened by 2 bases and J by 8 bases, with 10 bases between the two germline ends. The CDR3 runs 14 residues.